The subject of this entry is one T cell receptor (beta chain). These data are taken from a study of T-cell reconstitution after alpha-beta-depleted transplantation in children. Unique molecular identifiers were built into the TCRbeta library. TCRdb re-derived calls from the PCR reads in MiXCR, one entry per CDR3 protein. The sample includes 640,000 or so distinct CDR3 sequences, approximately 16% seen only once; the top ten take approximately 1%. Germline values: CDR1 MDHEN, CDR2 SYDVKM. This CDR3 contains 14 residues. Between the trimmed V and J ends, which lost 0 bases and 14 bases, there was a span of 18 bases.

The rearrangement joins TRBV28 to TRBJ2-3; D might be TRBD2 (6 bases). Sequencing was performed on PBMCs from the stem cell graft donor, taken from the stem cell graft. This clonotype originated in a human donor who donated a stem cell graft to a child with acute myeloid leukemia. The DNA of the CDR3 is TGTGCCAGCAGTTTATGGGTCGGCGGGGAACGACCGTATTTT. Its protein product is CASSLWVGGERPYF.